This T cell receptor beta chain was found in a study of T-cell memory formation after mild COVID-19. The germline V gene has CDR1 SGHTA and CDR2 FQGNSA. This CDR3 is 14 amino acids long. V was pared by 2 bases and J by 6 bases, with 11 bases between. In its sample, this clonotype was seen many times. TCRalpha and TCRbeta libraries used 5'RACE with constant-segment primers and UMIs. TCRdb re-derived calls from the 5' RACE reads in MiXCR, one entry per CDR3 protein. The repertoire holds fewer than 350,000 distinct CDR3 sequences, with roughly 18% as singletons. Sequencing was carried out using PBMCs or a T cell subset sorted from them (not recorded which). V usage is TRBV7-2 and J usage is TRBJ2-4, with D tentatively TRBD1 (5 bases). The TCR was taken from a man younger than 30 who had mild COVID-19 (a few samples of this study predate the infection). Cell type and time point are not known. The CDR3 region has the DNA TGTGCCAGCAGCTTAAGCCAGGGCGGAAACATTCAGTACTTC. Its translation: CASSLSQGGNIQYF. The variable domain in full, completed from reference TRBV7-2 and TRBJ2-4, reads GAGVSQSPSNKVTEKGKDVELRCDPISGHTALYWYRQSLGQGLEFLIYFQGNSAPDKSGLPSDRFSAERTGGSVSTLTIQRTQQEDSAVYLCASSLSQGGNIQYFGAGTRLSVL.